This TCR beta chain came from a study of T-cell memory formation after mild COVID-19. Study-level points and caveats: Clones contracting day 15 to 85 were balanced CD4/CD8; later expanders leaned CD4+. Several responding clones turned up in pre-infection memory, indicating that cross-reactive memory may have taken part. Nothing confirmed that second-wave clones peaking on day 37 were specific for SARS-CoV-2.

A 5'RACE reaction primed in the constant segment made cDNA libraries of TCR alpha and TCR beta, and these carried sample barcodes and UMIs. In TCRdb, the 5' RACE reads were re-called with MiXCR into one record per CDR3 protein. The top ten clones hold 9% to 15% of a sample with 470,000 or so distinct CDR3 sequences, about 18% of them seen once. This clonotype was detected a few times. Its antigen remains unidentified. After removal of 0 bases from V and 1 base from J, the junction contained 5 bases not matched to a gene. The CDR3 runs to 16 residues. Germline CDR1 SGHNT, CDR2 YYREEE (reference sequence).

Sequencing was performed on PBMCs or a T cell subset sorted from them (not recorded which). The TCR comes from an adult woman who had mild COVID-19 (a few samples of this study predate the infection). Cell type and time point are not known. The chain combines TRBV5-4 with TRBJ2-3, with 7 bases lining up with TRBD2. CDR3 sequence: CASSLEAGVGTDTQYF. The CDR3 bases are TGTGCCAGCAGCTTGGAGGCGGGAGTGGGCACAGATACGCAGTATTTT.